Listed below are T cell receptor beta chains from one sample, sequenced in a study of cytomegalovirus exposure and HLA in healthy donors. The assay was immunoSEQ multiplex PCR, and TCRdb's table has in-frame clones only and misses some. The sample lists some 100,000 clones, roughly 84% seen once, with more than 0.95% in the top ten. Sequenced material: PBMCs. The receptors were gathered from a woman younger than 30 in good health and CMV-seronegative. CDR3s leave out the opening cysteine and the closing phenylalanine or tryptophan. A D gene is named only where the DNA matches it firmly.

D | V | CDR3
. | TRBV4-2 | ASSQVGEINEQF
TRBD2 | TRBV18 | ASSANSGLAGLTGELF
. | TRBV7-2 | ASSLNRAYGYT
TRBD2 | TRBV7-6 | ASSYGTSGATQY
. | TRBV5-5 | ASSLTRAHGYT
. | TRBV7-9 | ASSSRTETQY
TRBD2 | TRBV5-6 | ASSLSSGSAETQY
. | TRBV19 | ASSTRGSYNEQF
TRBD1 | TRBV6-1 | ASSGIKGAEAF
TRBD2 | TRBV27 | ASSPRTSGRPSSYEQY
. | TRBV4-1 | ASSLQGSSSYEQY
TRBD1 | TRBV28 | ASSLPGTGIAETQY
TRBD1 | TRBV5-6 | ASSLGQGPNQPQH
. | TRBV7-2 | ASTPRPDQPQH
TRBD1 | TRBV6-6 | ASLRGRGANVLT
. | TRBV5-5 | ASSPTGQRSLYEQY
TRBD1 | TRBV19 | ASSIDLGQGYVLT
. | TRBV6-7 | ASRGGATNEKLF
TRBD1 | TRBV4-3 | ASSQGAGGAPDTQY
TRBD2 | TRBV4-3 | ASSQGWEGPRHEQY
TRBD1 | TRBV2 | ASSGTGNKHKPYEQY
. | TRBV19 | ASSAGSTEAF
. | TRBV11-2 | ASSMNRVVSTDTQY
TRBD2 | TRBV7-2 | ASSFVAGGYTDTQY
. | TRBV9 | ASSVVGGPEDTQY
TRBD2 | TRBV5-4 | ASSPRLTSGGSDTQY
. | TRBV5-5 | ASSPSYEQY
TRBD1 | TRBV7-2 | ASSLMTGAGKLF
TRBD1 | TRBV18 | ASSPSGTGGNQPQH
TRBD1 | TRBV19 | ASSRQGAIEKLF
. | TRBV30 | AWSDVRAPTEAF
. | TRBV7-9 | ASSSLRVYEQY
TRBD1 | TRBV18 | ASSPRGTEETQY
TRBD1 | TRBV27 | ASNRQGANGRQY
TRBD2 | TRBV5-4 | ASSASGYEQY
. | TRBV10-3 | AISVEAGNTIY
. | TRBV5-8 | ASSLAETQY